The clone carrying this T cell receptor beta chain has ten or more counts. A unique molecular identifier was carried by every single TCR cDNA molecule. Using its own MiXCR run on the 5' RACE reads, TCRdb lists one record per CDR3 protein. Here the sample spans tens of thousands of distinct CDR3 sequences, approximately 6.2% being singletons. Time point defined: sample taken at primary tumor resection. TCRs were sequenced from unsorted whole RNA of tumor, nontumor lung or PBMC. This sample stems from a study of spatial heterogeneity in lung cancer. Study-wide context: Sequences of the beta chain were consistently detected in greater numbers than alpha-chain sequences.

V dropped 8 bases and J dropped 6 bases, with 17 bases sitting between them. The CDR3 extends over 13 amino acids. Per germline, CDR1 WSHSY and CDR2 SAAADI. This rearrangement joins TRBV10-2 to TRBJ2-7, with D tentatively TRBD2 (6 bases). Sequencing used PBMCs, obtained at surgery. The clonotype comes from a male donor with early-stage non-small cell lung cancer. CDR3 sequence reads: CASGRRASGEQYF. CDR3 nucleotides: TGCGCCAGCGGGCGGAGGGCCAGTGGCGAGCAGTACTTC.